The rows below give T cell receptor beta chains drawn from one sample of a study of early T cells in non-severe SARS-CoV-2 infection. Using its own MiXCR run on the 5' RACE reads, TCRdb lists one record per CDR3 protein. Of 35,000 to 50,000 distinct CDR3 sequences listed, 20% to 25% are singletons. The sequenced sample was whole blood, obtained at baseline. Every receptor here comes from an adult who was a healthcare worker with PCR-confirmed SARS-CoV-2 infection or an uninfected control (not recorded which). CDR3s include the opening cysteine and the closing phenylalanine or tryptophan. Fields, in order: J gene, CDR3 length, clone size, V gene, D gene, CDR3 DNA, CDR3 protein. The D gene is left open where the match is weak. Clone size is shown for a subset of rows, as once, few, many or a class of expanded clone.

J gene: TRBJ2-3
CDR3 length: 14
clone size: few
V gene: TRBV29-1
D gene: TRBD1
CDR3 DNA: TGCAGCGTTGGGGGACAGGGGACCACAGATACGCAGTATTTT
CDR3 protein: CSVGGQGTTDTQYF

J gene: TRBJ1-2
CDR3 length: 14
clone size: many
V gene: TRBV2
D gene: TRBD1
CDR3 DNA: TGTGCCAGCCCTGTCGGACAGGAGGACTATGGCTACACCTTC
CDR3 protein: CASPVGQEDYGYTF

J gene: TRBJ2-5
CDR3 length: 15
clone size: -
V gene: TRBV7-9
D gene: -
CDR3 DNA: TGTGCCAGCAGGGACTCCGGGACATCTCAAGAGACCCAGTACTTC
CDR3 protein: CASRDSGTSQETQYF

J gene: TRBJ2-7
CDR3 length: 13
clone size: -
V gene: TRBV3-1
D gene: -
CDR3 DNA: TGTGCCAGCAGCCAAGTGAACTCGTACGAGCAGTACTTC
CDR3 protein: CASSQVNSYEQYF

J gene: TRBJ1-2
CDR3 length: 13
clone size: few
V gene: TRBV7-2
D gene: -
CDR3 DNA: TGTGCCAGCAGCTTAGGGGCCGTAGGGGGCTACACCTTC
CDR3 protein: CASSLGAVGGYTF

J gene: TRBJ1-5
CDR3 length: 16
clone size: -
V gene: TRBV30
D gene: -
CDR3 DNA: TGTGCCTGGAGTACAAGATCCGGGACAAGGAATCAGCCCCAGCATTTT
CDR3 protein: CAWSTRSGTRNQPQHF

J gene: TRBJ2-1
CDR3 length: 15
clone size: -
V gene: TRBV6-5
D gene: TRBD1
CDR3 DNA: TGTGCCAGCAGTGAAACAGGGGTTTCCTACAATGAGCAGTTCTTC
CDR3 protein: CASSETGVSYNEQFF

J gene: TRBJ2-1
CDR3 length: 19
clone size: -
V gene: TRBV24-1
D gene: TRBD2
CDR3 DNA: TGTGCCACCAGTGCCGCGGGACTAGCGGGGGGGCAGAGTGTGGATGAGCAGTTCTTC
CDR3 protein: CATSAAGLAGGQSVDEQFF

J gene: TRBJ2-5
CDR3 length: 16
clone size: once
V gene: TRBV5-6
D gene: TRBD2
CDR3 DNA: TGTGCCAGCAGCCTGGGAGGGTGGGGACGTAAAGAGACCCAGTACTTC
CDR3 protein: CASSLGGWGRKETQYF

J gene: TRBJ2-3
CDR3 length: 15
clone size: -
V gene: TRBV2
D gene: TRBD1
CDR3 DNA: TGTGCCAGCAGCCGACAGGGGGTCAGCACAGATACGCAGTATTTT
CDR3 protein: CASSRQGVSTDTQYF

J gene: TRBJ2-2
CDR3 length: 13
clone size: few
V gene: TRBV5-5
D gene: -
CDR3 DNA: TGTGCCAGCATCCCAGCGGGCCCCGGGGAGCTGTTTTTT
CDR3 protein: CASIPAGPGELFF

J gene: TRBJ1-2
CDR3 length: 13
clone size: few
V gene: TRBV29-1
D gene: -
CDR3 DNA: TGCAGCGTTGAAGAGGGGGTTCTCTATGGCTACACCTTC
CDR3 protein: CSVEEGVLYGYTF

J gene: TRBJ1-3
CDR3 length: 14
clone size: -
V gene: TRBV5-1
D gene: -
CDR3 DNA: TGCGCCAGCAGGCGACAGAGCTCTGGAAACACCATATATTTT
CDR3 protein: CASRRQSSGNTIYF

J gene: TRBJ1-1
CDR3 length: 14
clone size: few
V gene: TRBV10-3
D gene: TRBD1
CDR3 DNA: TGTGCCATCGGAAGAGGACAGGGTCAAGGTGAAGCTTTCTTT
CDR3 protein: CAIGRGQGQGEAFF

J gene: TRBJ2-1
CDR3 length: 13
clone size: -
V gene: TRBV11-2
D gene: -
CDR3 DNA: TGTGCCAGCATGGGCGGCGGAAACAATGAGCAGTTCTTC
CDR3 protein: CASMGGGNNEQFF

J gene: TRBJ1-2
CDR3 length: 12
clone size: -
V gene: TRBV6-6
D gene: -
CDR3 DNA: TGTGCCAGCACTACCGAGGGAAGTGGCTACACCTTC
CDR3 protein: CASTTEGSGYTF

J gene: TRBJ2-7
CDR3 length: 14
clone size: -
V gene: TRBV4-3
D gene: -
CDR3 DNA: TGCGCCAGCAGCCAAGATAAAGGCCCCTACGAGCAGTACTTC
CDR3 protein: CASSQDKGPYEQYF

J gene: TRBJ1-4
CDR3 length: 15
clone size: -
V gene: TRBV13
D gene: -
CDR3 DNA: TGTGCCAGCAGCTTACAGGGAAAGGCTAATGAAAAACTGTTTTTT
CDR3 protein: CASSLQGKANEKLFF